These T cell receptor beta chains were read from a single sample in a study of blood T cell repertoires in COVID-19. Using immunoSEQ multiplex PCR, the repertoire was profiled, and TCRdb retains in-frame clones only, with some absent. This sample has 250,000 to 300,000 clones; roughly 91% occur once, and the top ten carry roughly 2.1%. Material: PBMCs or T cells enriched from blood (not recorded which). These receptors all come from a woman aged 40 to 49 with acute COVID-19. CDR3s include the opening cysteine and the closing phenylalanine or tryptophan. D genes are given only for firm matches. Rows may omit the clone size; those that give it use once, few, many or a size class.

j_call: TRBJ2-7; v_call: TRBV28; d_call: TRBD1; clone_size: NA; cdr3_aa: CASSLLGTGNEQYF; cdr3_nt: TGTGCCAGCAGTTTATTAGGGACAGGGAACGAGCAGTACTTC
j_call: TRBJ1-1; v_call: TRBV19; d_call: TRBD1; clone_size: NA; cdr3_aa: CASSIRGTEAFF; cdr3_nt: TGTGCCAGTAGTATCAGGGGGACTGAAGCTTTCTTT
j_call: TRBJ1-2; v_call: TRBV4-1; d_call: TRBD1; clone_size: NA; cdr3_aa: CASSQGGTEVYGYTF; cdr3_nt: TGCGCCAGCAGCCAAGGGGGGACAGAAGTTTATGGCTACACCTTC
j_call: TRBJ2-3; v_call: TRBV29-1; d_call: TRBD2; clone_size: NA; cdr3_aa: CSAEGLAGFLDTQYF; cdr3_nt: TGCAGCGCAGAAGGACTAGCGGGTTTCTTAGATACGCAGTATTTT
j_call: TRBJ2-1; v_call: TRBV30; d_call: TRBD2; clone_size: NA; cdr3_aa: CAWTPAGGMGEQFF; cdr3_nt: TGTGCCTGGACGCCAGCGGGAGGAATGGGTGAGCAGTTCTTC
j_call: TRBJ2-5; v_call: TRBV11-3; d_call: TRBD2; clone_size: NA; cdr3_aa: CASSLDPSGETQYF; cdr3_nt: TGTGCCAGCAGCTTAGATCCTAGCGGAGAGACCCAGTACTTC
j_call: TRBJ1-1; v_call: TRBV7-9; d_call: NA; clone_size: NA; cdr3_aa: CASSPGTAGEEAFF; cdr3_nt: TGTGCCAGCAGCCCCGGTACGGCGGGGGAGGAAGCTTTCTTT
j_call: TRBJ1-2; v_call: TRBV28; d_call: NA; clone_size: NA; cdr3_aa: CAAVRTPAEFWVGGYTF; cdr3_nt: TGTGCGGCCGTCCGTACCCCCGCGGAGTTTTGGGTCGGTGGCTACACCTTC
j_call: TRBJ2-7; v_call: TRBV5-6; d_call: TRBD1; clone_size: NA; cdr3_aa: CASSQRTGVTYEQYF; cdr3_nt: TGTGCCAGCAGCCAAAGGACAGGGGTTACCTACGAGCAGTACTTC
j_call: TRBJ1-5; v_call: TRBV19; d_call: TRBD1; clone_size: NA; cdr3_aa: CASSPGTGVVGQPQHF; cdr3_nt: TGTGCCAGTAGCCCCGGGACAGGGGTGGTCGGTCAGCCCCAGCATTTT
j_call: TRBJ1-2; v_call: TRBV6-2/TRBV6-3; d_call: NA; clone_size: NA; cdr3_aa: CASSYENYGYTF; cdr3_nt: TGTGCCAGCAGTTACGAGAACTATGGCTACACCTTC
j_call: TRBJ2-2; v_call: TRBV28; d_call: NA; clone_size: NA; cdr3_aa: CASSSGEWTGELFF; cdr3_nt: TGTGCCAGCAGTTCCGGGGAGTGGACCGGGGAGCTGTTTTTT
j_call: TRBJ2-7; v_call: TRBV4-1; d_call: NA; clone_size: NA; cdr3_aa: CASSQDAGNDEQYF; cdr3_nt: TGCGCCAGCAGCCAAGATGCGGGGAATGACGAGCAGTACTTC
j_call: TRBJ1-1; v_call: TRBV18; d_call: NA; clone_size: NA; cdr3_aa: CASSLTVDSGHTEAFF; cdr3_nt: TGTGCCAGCTCACTGACAGTTGACAGTGGTCACACTGAAGCTTTCTTT
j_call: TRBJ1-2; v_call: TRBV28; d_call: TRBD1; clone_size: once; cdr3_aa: CASYRGRGYTF; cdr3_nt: TGTGCCAGTTACAGGGGACGAGGCTACACCTTC
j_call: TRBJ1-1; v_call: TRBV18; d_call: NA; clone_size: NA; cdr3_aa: CASSPTAPGLGTEAFF; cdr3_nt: TGTGCCAGCTCACCTACAGCTCCAGGGTTGGGCACTGAAGCTTTCTTT
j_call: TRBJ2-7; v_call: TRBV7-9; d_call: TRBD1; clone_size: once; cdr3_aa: CASSLARDRGYYEQYF; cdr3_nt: TGTGCCAGCAGCTTAGCGAGGGACAGGGGATACTACGAGCAGTACTTC
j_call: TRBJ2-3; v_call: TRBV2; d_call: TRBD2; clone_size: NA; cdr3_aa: CASSGLADSTDTQYF; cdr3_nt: TGTGCCAGCAGTGGACTAGCGGATAGCACAGATACGCAGTATTTT
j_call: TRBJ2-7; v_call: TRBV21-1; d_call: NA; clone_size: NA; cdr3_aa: CASTPSPEQYF; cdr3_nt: TGTGCCAGCACCCCGAGCCCCGAGCAGTACTTC
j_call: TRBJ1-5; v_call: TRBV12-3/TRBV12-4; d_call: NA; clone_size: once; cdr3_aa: CASSYSNQPQHF; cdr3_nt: TGTGCCAGCAGCTATAGCAATCAGCCCCAGCATTTT
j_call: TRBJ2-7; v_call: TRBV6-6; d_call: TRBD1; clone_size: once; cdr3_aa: CASSYGWDRGQSEQYF; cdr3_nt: TGTGCCAGCAGTTACGGGTGGGACAGGGGGCAAAGCGAGCAGTACTTC
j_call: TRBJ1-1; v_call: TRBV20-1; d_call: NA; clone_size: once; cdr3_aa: CSASDFGRGSNTEAFF; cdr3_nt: TGCAGTGCTAGTGATTTTGGGAGGGGATCGAACACTGAAGCTTTCTTT
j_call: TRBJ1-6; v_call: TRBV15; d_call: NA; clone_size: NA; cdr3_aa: CATSRNRRNSPLHF; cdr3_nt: TGTGCCACCAGCAGAAACAGGCGGAATTCACCCCTCCACTTT
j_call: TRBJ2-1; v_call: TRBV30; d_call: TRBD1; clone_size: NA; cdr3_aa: CAWRGQGPGGEQFF; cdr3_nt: TGTGCCTGGAGGGGACAGGGCCCGGGCGGTGAGCAGTTCTTC
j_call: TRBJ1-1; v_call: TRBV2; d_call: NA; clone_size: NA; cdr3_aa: CASSEQPVNTEAFF; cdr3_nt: TGTGCCAGCAGTGAACAACCGGTTAACACTGAAGCTTTCTTT
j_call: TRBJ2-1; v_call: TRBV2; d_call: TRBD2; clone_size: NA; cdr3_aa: CASSVDSGGAYEQFF; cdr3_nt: TGTGCCAGCAGTGTGGATAGCGGGGGGGCATACGAGCAGTTCTTC
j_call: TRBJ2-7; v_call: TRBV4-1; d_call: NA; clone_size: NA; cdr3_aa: CASSRPDSGEQYF; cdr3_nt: TGCGCCAGCAGCCGCCCAGACTCGGGCGAGCAGTACTTC
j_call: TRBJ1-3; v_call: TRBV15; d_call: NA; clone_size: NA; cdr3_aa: CATSRDLGGNTIYF; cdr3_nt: TGTGCCACCAGCAGAGATCTAGGAGGAAACACCATATATTTT
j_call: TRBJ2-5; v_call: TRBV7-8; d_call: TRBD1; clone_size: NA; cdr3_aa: CASSLSGGVGETQYF; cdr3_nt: TGTGCCAGCAGCTTATCAGGGGGCGTAGGGGAGACCCAGTACTTC
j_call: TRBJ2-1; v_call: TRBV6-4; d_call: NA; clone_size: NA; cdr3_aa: CASSDSTPPNEQFF; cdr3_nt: TGTGCCAGCAGTGACTCAACTCCCCCTAATGAGCAGTTCTTC
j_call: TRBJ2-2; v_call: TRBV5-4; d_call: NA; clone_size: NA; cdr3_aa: CASSPDWGRTVGELFF; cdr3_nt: TGTGCCAGCAGCCCCGACTGGGGGCGGACGGTCGGGGAGCTGTTTTTT
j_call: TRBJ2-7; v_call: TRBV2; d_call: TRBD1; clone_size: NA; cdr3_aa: CASRDRDRTYEQYF; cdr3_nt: TGTGCCAGCAGGGACCGGGACAGGACCTACGAGCAGTACTTC